The 10 T cell receptor beta chains listed next were all sequenced from one sample in a study of cytomegalovirus exposure and HLA in healthy donors. With 60 Vbeta and 13 Jbeta primers, the PCR was carried out. Method: immunoSEQ multiplex PCR; TCRdb's copy keeps in-frame clones and lacks some. The repertoire includes some 99,000 clones, 69% of them detected once, and 5.4% sits in the top ten. Sequencing input: PBMCs. The receptors derive from a woman aged 70-85 years in good health and CMV-seropositive.

The rearrangement joins TRBV7-9 to TRBJ1-4; the match to TRBD1 covers 10 bases. The CDR3 is made up of 14 amino acids. V dropped 5 bases and J dropped 9; count of bases not matched to a gene: 6. Germline loops: CDR1 SEHNR, CDR2 FQNEAQ (reference sequence). CDR3 DNA: TGTGCCAGCAGCGCCGGGACAGGGGAGAAAAAACTGTTTTTT. This codes for CASSAGTGEKKLFF.

Here the CDR3 reads CASSSTDSPGNTIYF. CDR3 nucleotides: TGCGCCAGCAGCTCTACGGACAGTCCTGGAAACACCATATATTTT. V and J are TRBV5-1 and TRBJ1-3, with a tentative D call TRBD1 (6 bases). CDR1 and CDR2 (germline): SGHRS, YFSETQ. Deletions cut 3 bases from V and 2 bases from J, with 12 bases between. CDR3 length equals 15 residues. The whole variable domain, filled in from reference TRBV5-1 and TRBJ1-3, reads KAGVTQTPRYLIKTRGQQVTLSCSPISGHRSVSWYQQTPGQGLQFLFEYFSETQRNKGNFPGRFSGRQFSNSRSEMNVSTLELGDSALYLCASSSTDSPGNTIYFGEGSWLTVV.

The chain links TRBV30 to TRBJ2-4; 9 bases line up with TRBD2. Germline assignment: CDR1 GTSNPN and CDR2 SVGIG (reference sequence). V dropped 2 bases and J dropped 6; count of bases not matched to a gene: 8. The CDR3 length is 15 residues. The CDR3 coding sequence is TGTGCCTGGAGTCCCCAGCGGGGGGTAAGAAACATTCAGTACTTC. Protein product: CAWSPQRGVRNIQYF.

The chain links TRBV30 to TRBJ1-4; no clear D gene. The CDR3 spans 13 residues. The germline gives CDR1 GTSNPN, CDR2 SVGIG (reference sequence). Trimming took 4 bases from V and 3 from J, leaving 9 bases between them. In DNA, the CDR3 is TGTGCCTGGAACCAAGTAGCTAATGAAAAACTGTTTTTT. Its protein is CAWNQVANEKLFF.

V is TRBV7-3 and J is TRBJ1-5; no reliable D call. Germline-derived CDR1 and CDR2 are SGHTA and FQGTGA. The CDR3 spans 14 residues. Trimming stripped 3 bases from V and 5 bases from J, with 11 bases between. In DNA, the CDR3 is TGTGCCAGCAGCTTCTCCGCCACGGATCAGCCCCAGCATTTT. It is translated as CASSFSATDQPQHF.

The chain uses TRBV29-1 and TRBJ1-1; TRBD1 is a possible D gene (5 bases). Germline V CDR1 and CDR2: SQVTM, ANQGSEA. Trimming left V 1 base short and J 4 bases short, with 10 bases between. The CDR3 contains 13 residues. The DNA of the CDR3 is TGCAGCGTTGAAGTTTACGGGGGCACTGAAGCTTTCTTT. This encodes CSVEVYGGTEAFF.

The genes are TRBV11-2 and TRBJ1-1, with 8 bases identical to TRBD1. Trimming cost V 4 bases and J 0 bases; bases outside gene matches: 13. The V gene's germline CDR1 is SGHAT and CDR2 FQNNGV. The CDR3 is made up of 18 amino acids. The CDR3 sequence: CASSWGGYRGFLNTEAFF. CDR3 DNA sequence: TGTGCCAGCAGCTGGGGGGGATACAGGGGGTTTTTGAACACTGAAGCTTTCTTT.

The chain is built from TRBV5-1 and TRBJ2-4, with 10 positions matching TRBD1. CDR1 and CDR2 from the germline V gene are SGHRS and YFSETQ. The CDR3 loop spans 14 amino acids. J lost 7 bases, V lost 0 bases, and 1 base had no gene match. The CDR3 DNA follows: TGCGCCAGCAGCTTGGGACAGGGGGCGAACATTCAGTACTTC. This translates into CASSLGQGANIQYF.

The V call is TRBV2, the J call TRBJ2-2; TRBD1 might be the D (6 bases). Germline V gene sequence: CDR1 SNHLY, CDR2 FYNNEI. V dropped 6 bases and J dropped 4 bases, with 9 bases sitting between them. This CDR3 contains 13 residues. CDR3 residues: CASSPRGTGELFF. CDR3 coding DNA: TGTGCCAGCAGCCCCAGGGGCACCGGGGAGCTGTTTTTT.

The table lists this clone with a few counts. The J gene is TRBJ2-3, the V gene TRBV7-2; 7 bases map to TRBD2. Trimming at V came to 5 bases and at J to 0 bases, leaving 5 bases not matched to a gene. The V gene's germline CDR1 is SGHTA and CDR2 FQGNSA. The CDR3 length is 15 residues. CDR3 loop: CASSQSAGSTDTQYF. In DNA form, the CDR3 reads TGTGCCAGCAGCCAGTCAGCGGGGAGCACAGATACGCAGTATTTT.